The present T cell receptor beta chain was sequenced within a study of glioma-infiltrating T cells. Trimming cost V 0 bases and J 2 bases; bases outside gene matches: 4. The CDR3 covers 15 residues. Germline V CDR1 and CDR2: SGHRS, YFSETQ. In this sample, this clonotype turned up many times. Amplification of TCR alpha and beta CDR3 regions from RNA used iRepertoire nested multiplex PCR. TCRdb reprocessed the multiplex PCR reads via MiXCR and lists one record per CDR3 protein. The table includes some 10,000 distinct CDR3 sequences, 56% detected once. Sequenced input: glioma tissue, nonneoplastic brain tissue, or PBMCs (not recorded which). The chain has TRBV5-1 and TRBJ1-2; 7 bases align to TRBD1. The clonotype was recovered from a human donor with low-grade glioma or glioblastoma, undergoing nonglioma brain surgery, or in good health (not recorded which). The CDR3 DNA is TGCGCCAGCAGCTTGGGGACAGGAGTGAACTATGGCTACACCTTC. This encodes CASSLGTGVNYGYTF.